Below, one T cell receptor (beta chain) is given with its context. Its antigen remains undetermined. Base qualities are not at hand, and no much larger clone is one base apart. The library relied on PCR. The instrument was an Illumina HiSeq 4000. Bulk TCR libraries were prepared as previously described, using TCR primers listed in Table S5. The Qiagen AllPrep DNA/RNA kit was used to purify total RNA. Before analysis, reads from multiple sequencing runs of one library were combined. As for the authors' bioinformatics: Reads were retained only if the reads had an exact TCR constant sequence, and the retained reads were trimmed to 150 nt and grouped according to their 12-nt molecular barcodes. Reads within each barcode group were sub-clustered using a 15% Levenshtein threshold, and quality-weighted consensus sequences were constructed for each RNA molecule. Non-functional sequences were excluded, and lower-count sequences lying one edit away from another sequence were also excluded. Based on fitting two negative binomial distributions, any barcode sub-cluster with under 20% of the maximum read count was discarded. TCRdb's own reprocessing of the public reads used fastp at Q25 and MiXCR and kept productive beta chains. Each CDR3 protein appears once, grouped with its most common genes and DNA. These V and J calls are TCRdb output, not the study's own analysis. Present in this sample are 6,000 or so distinct CDR3 sequences, approximately 15% of which were seen just once. Together, the top ten hold over 2% of the sample.

Naive CD8 T cell libraries were made from roughly 18,000 to 920,000 sorted cells using 10%, 30% or 50% of purified RNA. Naive CD8 T cells were FACS-sorted as CD8+CD4-CCR7+CD45RA+ on a BD FACSAria II into RLT Plus buffer. Detection sensitivity was tested by spiking Jurkat RNA equal to ten TCR copies' worth into samples containing 20,000-1,000,000 naive CD8 T cells. Enrichment of CD8 T cells was performed with RosetteSep CD8+ T Cell Enrichment Cocktail and Ficoll-Paque, after which ACK red cell lysis was carried out. The sample comes from a study of molecular identifiers for immune sequencing clone quantification (dated by TCRdb to the late 2010s). For context, the study as a whole: For a replicate experiment, the RNA from either roughly 18,000 or 92,000 naive CD8 T cells was divided into five aliquots, and four of those aliquots went on to sequencing. This methods study benchmarked molecular-identifier clustering-based TCR repertoire sequencing (MIDCIRS) and TCR RNA copy counting, using CD8 T cells to do so. Broad study findings and their caveats: Spiked-in Jurkat TCR RNA equivalent to a single cell was reported to be detectable even among approximately 1 million naive CD8 T cells. Modeling gave approximately 3 recovered TCR RNA copies per cell versus around 9.9 by digital PCR, implying around 30% capture efficiency. The naive libraries included spiked-in Jurkat TCR RNA (more than nine copies' worth), and this Jurkat TCR RNA is not part of the donor repertoire. Highly expanded clone sizes could be underestimated if identical TCR molecules share a barcode. In CMV-specific effector cells, over 98% of molecules were held by clones above 20 RNA copies, whereas under 1% of molecules were held by such clones in naive cells. When barcode sub-clustering was omitted, TCR diversity was inflated by chimeric consensus sequences, with chimeras reaching as high as 47%.

From cysteine to phenylalanine, the CDR3 is 15 amino acids long. The retained sequence is limited to the CDR3, 45 bases, with the frame set at the first base. CDR1 and CDR2, per the germline V gene, are SGHAT and FQNNGV. The V end loses 3 bases and the J end loses 1 base, and a stretch of 12 bases separates them. Sequencing used naive CD8+ T cells from blood, with Jurkat cell RNA spiked in. What the cell subset or site label conveys for this sample: FACS-sorted CD8+CD4-CCR7+CD45RA+ naive T cells. The sequence was obtained from a human donor in good health. Some libraries in this study had Jurkat cell RNA spiked in. The chain was built from TRBV11-2 and TRBJ2-5; TRBD1 is a weak D gene call, 6 bases matching. The sequence in DNA is TGTGCCAGCAGCTTCTGGGGACAAAGCCAAGAGACCCAGTACTTC. This sequence encodes CASSFWGQSQETQYF.